This TCR beta chain was recorded in a study of T cell repertoires in cytomegalovirus infection. Study information: In public TCR beta signatures, there were indications of both CMV infection and matching HLA type. Study-wide points: Dominant in the ex vivo response were TCR beta clonotypes restricted by HLA-C and specific for CMV.

In its sample, this clonotype was seen many times. What it recognizes is unknown. The CDR3 is made up of 13 amino acids. V was clipped by 4 bases and J by 1 base, with 2 bases between them. The germline CDR1 and CDR2 sequences are LNHDA and SQIVND (reference sequence). MiXCR, applied by TCRdb to the reads, yields one record per CDR3 protein. The data hold about 140,000 distinct CDR3 sequences, with about 6.5% observed a single time. The TCR originated in a human donor in good health (CMV status not recorded). Some clones in this sample may be carry-over from other donors' samples. The chain carries TRBV19 and TRBJ2-6, with unresolved D. The sequencing sample was made of PBMCs. The CDR3 here is CASSSSGANVLTF. DNA for the CDR3: TGTGCCAGTAGTAGTTCTGGGGCCAACGTCCTGACTTTC.